This entry is about one T cell receptor (beta chain). Its antigen is not identified. V lost 0 bases to trimming and J lost 2 bases, with 3 bases between them. This CDR3 comprises 13 residues. The germline CDR1 and CDR2 sequences are LGHDT and YNNKEL (reference sequence). This sample was taken from a study of human T cells and chemical hapten exposure. Study details: DPC (0.01%) was patch tested on the upper back and read at 6 days. General study findings and limits: The presence of alopecia in the donors means their immune response may differ from healthy people's. Expanded TCRs showed more large CDR3 clusters than pre-sensitization or healthy control sets.

Unique molecular identifiers were attached to individual cDNA molecules within the library. TCRdb fed the reads into MiXCR, producing one record per CDR3 protein. The sample consists of fewer than 600 distinct CDR3 sequences, around 38% of them appearing once. Treatment described: therapeutic diphenylcyclopropenone sensitization with weekly scalp DPC. Patients had alopecia, were aged 18 to 70, and were not pregnant. The chain is built from TRBV3-1 and TRBJ2-3; unclear D gene. The TCR sequence derives from an adult with alopecia areata. Some clones in this sample may be carry-over from other donors' samples. This table probably holds off-target reads from a library built for another chain. The material was whole blood, obtained before DPC sensitization or 2, 6, or about 24 weeks after (not recorded which). The CDR3 nucleotides read TGTGCCAGCAGCCAAGAAAACACAGATACGCAGTATTTT. Its protein product is CASSQENTDTQYF.